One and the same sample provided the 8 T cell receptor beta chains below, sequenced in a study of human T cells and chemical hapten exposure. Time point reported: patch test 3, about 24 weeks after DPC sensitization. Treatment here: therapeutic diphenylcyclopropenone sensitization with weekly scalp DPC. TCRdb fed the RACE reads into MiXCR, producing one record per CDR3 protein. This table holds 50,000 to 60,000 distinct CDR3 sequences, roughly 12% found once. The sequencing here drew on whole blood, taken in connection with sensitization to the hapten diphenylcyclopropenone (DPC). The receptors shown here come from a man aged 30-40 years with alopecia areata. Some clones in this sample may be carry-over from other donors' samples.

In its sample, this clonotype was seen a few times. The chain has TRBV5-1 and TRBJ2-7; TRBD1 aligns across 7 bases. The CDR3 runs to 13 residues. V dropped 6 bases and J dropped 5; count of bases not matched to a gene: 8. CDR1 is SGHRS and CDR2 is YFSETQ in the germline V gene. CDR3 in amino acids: CASNPGGGNEQYF. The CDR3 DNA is TGCGCCAGCAACCCAGGGGGTGGCAACGAGCAGTACTTC.

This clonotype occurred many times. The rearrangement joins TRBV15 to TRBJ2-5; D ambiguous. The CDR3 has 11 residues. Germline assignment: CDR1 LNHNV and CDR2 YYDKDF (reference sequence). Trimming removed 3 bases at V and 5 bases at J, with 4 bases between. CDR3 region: CATSRRETQYF. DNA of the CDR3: TGTGCCACCAGCAGGAGGGAGACCCAGTACTTC.

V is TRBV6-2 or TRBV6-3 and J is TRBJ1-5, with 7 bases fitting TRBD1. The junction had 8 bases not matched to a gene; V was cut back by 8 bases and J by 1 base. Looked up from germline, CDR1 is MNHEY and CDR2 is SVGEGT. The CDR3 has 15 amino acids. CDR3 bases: TGTGCCAGCCATCGGGGCAGGGGGAGCAATCAGCCCCAGCATTTT. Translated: CASHRGRGSNQPQHF.

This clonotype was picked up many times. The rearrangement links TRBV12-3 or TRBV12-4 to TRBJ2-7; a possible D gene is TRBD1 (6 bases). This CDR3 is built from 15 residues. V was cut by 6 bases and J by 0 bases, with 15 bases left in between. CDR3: CASSPNDRNSYEQYF. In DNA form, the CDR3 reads TGTGCCAGCAGCCCTAATGACAGGAACTCCTACGAGCAGTACTTC.

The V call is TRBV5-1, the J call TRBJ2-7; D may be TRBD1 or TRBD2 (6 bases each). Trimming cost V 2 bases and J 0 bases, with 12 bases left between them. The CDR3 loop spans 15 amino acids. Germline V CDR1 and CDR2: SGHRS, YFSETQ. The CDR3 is CASSFPGGHSYEQYF. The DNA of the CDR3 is TGCGCCAGCAGCTTCCCCGGGGGCCACTCCTACGAGCAGTACTTC.

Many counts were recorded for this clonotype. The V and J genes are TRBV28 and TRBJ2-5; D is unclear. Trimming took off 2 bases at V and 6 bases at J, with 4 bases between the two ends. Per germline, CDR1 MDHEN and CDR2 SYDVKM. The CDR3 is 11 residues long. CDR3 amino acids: CASSLGQTQYF. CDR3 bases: TGTGCCAGCAGTTTAGGACAGACCCAGTACTTC.

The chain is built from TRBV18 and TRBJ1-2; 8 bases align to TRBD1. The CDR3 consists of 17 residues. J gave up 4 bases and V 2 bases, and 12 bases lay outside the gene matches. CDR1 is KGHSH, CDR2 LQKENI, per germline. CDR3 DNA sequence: TGTGCCAGCTCACCAAGCTTTCAGGGGGCATTAAGCTATGGCTACACCTTC. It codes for CASSPSFQGALSYGYTF.

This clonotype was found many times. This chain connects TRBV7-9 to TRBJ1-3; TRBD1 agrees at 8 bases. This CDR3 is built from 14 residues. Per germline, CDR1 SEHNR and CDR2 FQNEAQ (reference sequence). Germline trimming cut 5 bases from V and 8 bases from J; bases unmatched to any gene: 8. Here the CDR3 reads CASSPRTGPDTIYF. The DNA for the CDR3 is TGTGCCAGCAGCCCGCGGACAGGGCCGGACACCATATATTTT. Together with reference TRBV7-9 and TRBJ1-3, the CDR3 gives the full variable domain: DTGVSQNPRHKITKRGQNVTFRCDPISEHNRLYWYRQTLGQGPEFLTYFQNEAQLEKSRLLSDRFSAERPKGSFSTLEIQRTEQGDSAMYLCASSPRTGPDTIYFGEGSWLTVV.